This TCR beta chain originates from a study of metastatic and nonmetastatic thyroid tumors. Study information: Repertoire comparisons spanned blood and tumor or nodule tissue from malignant and benign thyroid patients.

Trimming took off 4 bases at V and 2 bases at J, with 15 bases between the two ends. This CDR3 has 14 residues. CDR1 is SQVTM and CDR2 is ANQGSEA in the germline V gene. In its sample, this clone was seen a few times. Its antigen remains unknown. A much larger clone is a single base away; this may be a read error. Study-level points and caveats: It was reported that TCR beta diversity was significantly higher in malignant thyroid tumors than benign nodules, in blood and tumor.

As processed by the authors: It was from CDR3 differences across clinicopathological groups that a distant-metastasis classifier for papillary thyroid cancer was built. TCRdb re-called the PCR reads via MiXCR. The V and J calls and clone size come from TCRdb's table, not from the authors' own analysis. The sample holds tens of thousands of clones; approximately 22% are singletons and the top ten take 65% to 75%. Before thyroid surgery, none of the patients had received any treatment. This clonotype originated in a male donor with papillary thyroid cancer or a benign thyroid nodule (not recorded which). Some clones in this sample may be carry-over from other donors' samples. Sequencing was carried out using blood. The chain combines TRBV29-1 with TRBJ2-7, with TRBD2 as a possible D gene (5 bases). The CDR3 region has the DNA TGCAGCGTTGGAGGGATGAGCCCGACCTACGAGCAGTACTTC. This codes for CSVGGMSPTYEQYF.